A selection of T cell receptor beta chains follows, all from one sample in a study of Ad26.COV2.S vaccination and SARS-CoV-2 variants. Generated by immunoSEQ multiplex PCR, the TCRdb table keeps only in-frame clones and is missing some. The table shows more than 350,000 clones, with 80% to 95% occurring only once. The sequencing used peripheral blood, collected in a trial of Ad26.COV2.S vaccine versus placebo. These receptors were collected from a person between 18 and 59 years old who received the Ad26.COV2.S COVID-19 vaccine or a placebo. The CDR3 runs from the conserved cysteine through the conserved F or W. Each record gives: clone size, D gene, J gene, V gene, CDR3 protein, CDR3 DNA. The D gene is left open where the match is weak. Only part of the rows carry a size: once, few, many, or a class if the clone is expanded.

>-|-|TRBJ2-1|TRBV7-8
CASSSNRVINNEQFF
TGTGCCAGCAGCTCGAACAGGGTAATAAACAATGAGCAGTTCTTC
>-|TRBD2|TRBJ2-5|TRBV18
CASSPGLAQETQYF
TGTGCCAGCTCACCGGGACTAGCACAAGAGACCCAGTACTTC
>once|TRBD1|TRBJ2-1|TRBV10-1
CASSPGTGINNEQFF
TGCGCCAGCAGTCCCGGGACAGGGATAAACAATGAGCAGTTCTTC
>-|TRBD1|TRBJ2-7|TRBV7-9
CASSIGTGGYEQYF
TGTGCCAGCAGCATAGGGACAGGGGGCTACGAGCAGTACTTC
>-|-|TRBJ2-1|TRBV7-3
CASSLGAGYNEQFF
TGTGCCAGCAGCTTAGGAGCAGGCTACAATGAGCAGTTCTTC
>few|-|TRBJ1-5|TRBV3-1/TRBV3-2
CASSQVGLRPQHF
TGTGCCAGCAGCCAAGTAGGGCTCCGGCCCCAGCATTTT
>-|TRBD1|TRBJ2-3|TRBV18
CASSPNRQGATDTQYF
TGTGCCAGCTCACCAAATCGGCAGGGGGCAACAGATACGCAGTATTTT
>once|-|TRBJ1-3|TRBV2
CASSEVGPGTSSGNTIYF
TGTGCCAGCAGTGAGGTGGGGCCAGGAACGAGCTCTGGAAACACCATATATTTT
>once|TRBD1|TRBJ1-2|TRBV6-1
CASSEPGQGAYLGGYTF
TGTGCCAGCAGTGAGCCGGGACAGGGGGCATATCTCGGTGGCTACACCTTC
>-|-|TRBJ2-1|TRBV10-3
CAISGPDSTNLNEQFF
TGTGCCATCAGTGGCCCGGACAGCACTAACTTGAATGAGCAGTTCTTC
>-|-|TRBJ1-3|TRBV30
CAWSVFGTLEYF
TGTGCCTGGAGTGTTTTTGGGACTCTTGAATATTTT
>-|-|TRBJ2-7|TRBV7-9
CASSGAAGVGYEQYF
TGTGCCAGCAGCGGCGCGGCAGGGGTGGGCTACGAGCAGTACTTC
>-|TRBD1|TRBJ2-7|TRBV9
CASSGGNRDRGFNEQYF
TGTGCCAGCAGCGGGGGAAATCGGGACAGGGGTTTCAACGAGCAGTACTTC
>-|-|TRBJ2-1|TRBV20-1
CSASKSFEQFF
TGCAGTGCTAGCAAGTCTTTTGAGCAGTTCTTC
>-|TRBD1|TRBJ1-2|TRBV27
CASSAKRGRWTNANYGYTF
TGTGCCAGCAGTGCGAAGAGGGGGCGCTGGACAAATGCTAACTATGGCTACACCTTC
>-|-|TRBJ1-1|TRBV29-1
CSVLNGINTEAFF
TGCAGCGTTTTAAATGGGATTAACACTGAAGCTTTCTTT
>once|-|TRBJ2-2|TRBV6-5
CASSYSQSGELFF
TGTGCCAGCAGTTACTCCCAATCCGGGGAGCTGTTTTTT
>-|-|TRBJ1-3|TRBV7-2
CASSPRHTLSGNTIYF
TGTGCCAGCAGCCCCCGACATACTTTATCAGGAAACACCATATATTTT
>-|-|TRBJ1-1|TRBV16
CASSQFDSPTEAFF
TGTGCCAGCAGCCAATTCGACAGTCCAACTGAAGCTTTCTTT
>-|-|TRBJ2-7|TRBV7-9
CASSLSYGSSEQYF
TGTGCCAGCAGCTTATCTTACGGGAGTAGCGAGCAGTACTTC
>-|TRBD1|TRBJ1-6|TRBV5-4
CASSTNAGTGYSPLHF
TGTGCCAGCAGCACAAACGCCGGGACAGGGTACTCACCCCTCCACTTT
>-|-|TRBJ2-7|TRBV11-3
CASSLRVAAEQYF
TGTGCCAGCAGCTTAAGGGTGGCAGCGGAGCAGTACTTC